The rows below give T cell receptor beta chains drawn from one sample of a study of T cell repertoires in cytomegalovirus infection. These receptors are not linked to any known antigen. TCRdb re-called the reads through MiXCR, storing one row per CDR3 protein. Found here are some 900,000 distinct CDR3 sequences, 30% to 35% of them singletons; the top ten hold 9.5% to 15%. The source was cultured CD8+ T cells from PBMCs, collected from culture after CMV antigen stimulation. All receptors come from a human donor in good health (CMV status not recorded). Some clones in this sample may be carry-over from other donors' samples. Each CDR3 is given with its conserved first and last residue. The order of the fields is D gene, V gene, clone size, J gene, CDR3 DNA, CDR3 protein. D genes are given only for firm matches. Only some rows state a clone size, as once, few, many or a class for expanded clones.

D: .
V: TRBV7-8
size: .
J: TRBJ2-6
DNA: TGTGCCAGCACCGTTGCTGGGGCCAACGTCCTGACTTTC
CDR3: CASTVAGANVLTF

D: .
V: TRBV27
size: few
J: TRBJ1-2
DNA: TGTGCCAGCAGTCCTCAGGGTTCCCCATATGGCTACACCTTC
CDR3: CASSPQGSPYGYTF

D: .
V: TRBV4-3
size: few
J: TRBJ2-5
DNA: TGCGCCAGCAGCCAAGATACAAACGAAGAGACCCAGTACTTC
CDR3: CASSQDTNEETQYF

D: .
V: TRBV12-3/TRBV12-4
size: many
J: TRBJ2-3
DNA: TGTGCCAGCAGTTTGGGCTTCACAGATACGCAGTATTTT
CDR3: CASSLGFTDTQYF

D: TRBD1
V: TRBV6-1
size: few
J: TRBJ1-1
DNA: TGTGCCAGCAGTGTACATAAAGGACAGGTCGAAGCTTTCTTT
CDR3: CASSVHKGQVEAFF

D: TRBD1
V: TRBV10-3
size: once
J: TRBJ1-5
DNA: TGTGCCATCAGTGATCGGACAGGGGGTAATCAGCCCCAGCATTTT
CDR3: CAISDRTGGNQPQHF

D: TRBD1
V: TRBV19
size: .
J: TRBJ1-2
DNA: TGTGCCAGTAGGGAGACAGGGTCTCATGGCTACACCTTC
CDR3: CASRETGSHGYTF

D: TRBD2
V: TRBV11-2
size: few
J: TRBJ2-1
DNA: TGTGCCAGCAGCCGCTGGACTAGCGGGGGGGGCTCCTACAATGAGCAGTTCTTC
CDR3: CASSRWTSGGGSYNEQFF

D: .
V: TRBV9
size: .
J: TRBJ2-1
DNA: TGTGCCAGCAGCGTAGCAAGTCAGGGGATATACAATGAGCAGTTCTTC
CDR3: CASSVASQGIYNEQFF

D: TRBD2
V: TRBV7-9
size: many
J: TRBJ2-2
DNA: TGTGCCAGCAGCTTACCTGCGGGGGGATTACCGAACACCGGGGAGCTGTTTTTT
CDR3: CASSLPAGGLPNTGELFF

D: .
V: TRBV4-2
size: .
J: TRBJ1-2
DNA: TGTGCCAGCAGCCAAGAAGTGGGGGCGGGGGGTTTGTCGGATGGCTACACCTTC
CDR3: CASSQEVGAGGLSDGYTF

D: TRBD2
V: TRBV11-1
size: many
J: TRBJ2-1
DNA: TGTGCCAGCAGCTTAGCGCTGGTAATCGGCGGGGGTTCCTACAATGAGCAGTTCTTC
CDR3: CASSLALVIGGGSYNEQFF

D: .
V: TRBV9
size: .
J: TRBJ1-5
DNA: TGTGCCAGCAGCGTTAACAGCGGTCAGCCCCAGCATTTT
CDR3: CASSVNSGQPQHF

D: .
V: TRBV5-6
size: .
J: TRBJ2-1
DNA: TGTGCCAGCAGCACAGGGACCAAGCAGTTCTTC
CDR3: CASSTGTKQFF

D: TRBD2
V: TRBV4-3
size: few
J: TRBJ2-1
DNA: TGCGCCAGCAGCCAAAGGTGGGCGGGGGGGCCCTATGAGCAGTTCTTC
CDR3: CASSQRWAGGPYEQFF

D: .
V: TRBV7-9
size: many
J: TRBJ2-3
DNA: TGTGCCAGCAGCCCCACCCTTGAGACCACAGATACGCAGTATTTT
CDR3: CASSPTLETTDTQYF

D: .
V: TRBV7-9
size: once
J: TRBJ2-1
DNA: TGTGCCAGCAGCCACCCACAGGAGGCTACGAATGAGCTGTTCTTC
CDR3: CASSHPQEATNELFF

D: .
V: TRBV20-1
size: .
J: TRBJ2-1
DNA: TGCAGTGCTCAGGGACCGATGGGGACCTACAATGAGCAGTTCTTC
CDR3: CSAQGPMGTYNEQFF

D: .
V: TRBV12-3/TRBV12-4
size: few
J: TRBJ1-2
DNA: TGTGCCAGCAGTTCCCAAAGGGCCCGGCCCTATGGCTACACCTTC
CDR3: CASSSQRARPYGYTF

D: TRBD1
V: TRBV6-6
size: .
J: TRBJ2-1
DNA: TGTGCCAGCAGTTACACGAACCTAACAGGGGGCAGGATCGATGAGCAGTTCTTC
CDR3: CASSYTNLTGGRIDEQFF

D: TRBD2
V: TRBV29-1
size: many
J: TRBJ2-1
DNA: TGCAGCGTTGCGGGGGGTCATGAGCAGTTCTTC
CDR3: CSVAGGHEQFF

D: .
V: TRBV6-2/TRBV6-3
size: .
J: TRBJ2-2
DNA: TGTGCCAGCAGTCTAAACATAGAACCGTTACGGGAGCTGTTTTTT
CDR3: CASSLNIEPLRELFF

D: .
V: TRBV6-5
size: .
J: TRBJ1-1
DNA: TGTGCCAGCAGTCGGACCCGAGGGAACACTGAAGCTTTCTTT
CDR3: CASSRTRGNTEAFF

D: .
V: TRBV12-5
size: few
J: TRBJ2-7
DNA: TGTGCTAGTGGTCGCCCAGAATCCCCCGAGCAGTACTTC
CDR3: CASGRPESPEQYF

D: TRBD1
V: TRBV28
size: .
J: TRBJ1-2
DNA: TGTGCCAGCAGGAAGGCCTTCGACAGGGAGAGAATCTATGGCTACACCTTC
CDR3: CASRKAFDRERIYGYTF

D: .
V: TRBV28
size: few
J: TRBJ1-1
DNA: TGTGCCAGCAGTCGGTGGGGCCACACTGAAGCTTTCTTT
CDR3: CASSRWGHTEAFF

D: .
V: TRBV7-9
size: few
J: TRBJ2-5
DNA: TGTGCCAGCAGCTTACCTCTCCTGGAGACCCAGTACTTC
CDR3: CASSLPLLETQYF

D: TRBD1
V: TRBV2
size: few
J: TRBJ1-6
DNA: TGTGCCAGCAGTGACTGGACAGGGGGTAATTCACCCCTCCACTTT
CDR3: CASSDWTGGNSPLHF

D: .
V: TRBV12-3/TRBV12-4
size: few
J: TRBJ2-2
DNA: TGTGCCCTTCTAGGCAGGGAGGACACCGGGGAGCTGTTTTTT
CDR3: CALLGREDTGELFF

D: .
V: TRBV10-3
size: .
J: TRBJ1-2
DNA: TGTGCCATCAACGGGGGAGACTATGGCTACACCTTC
CDR3: CAINGGDYGYTF

D: .
V: TRBV9
size: .
J: TRBJ2-2
DNA: TGTGCCAGCAGCGTAGGTACAGGGCCCGGGGAGCTGTTTTTT
CDR3: CASSVGTGPGELFF

D: TRBD2
V: TRBV12-3/TRBV12-4
size: .
J: TRBJ2-3
DNA: TGTGCCAGCAGTTCTGTAGCGGGGGGGGCCACAGATACGCAGTATTTT
CDR3: CASSSVAGGATDTQYF

D: TRBD2
V: TRBV20-1
size: once
J: TRBJ2-3
DNA: TGCAGTGCTAGTCTTAGCGGGGGGGCAAAGAGGGATACGCAGTATTTT
CDR3: CSASLSGGAKRDTQYF

D: TRBD1
V: TRBV7-6
size: .
J: TRBJ1-2
DNA: TGTGCCAGCAGCTTAGATCCCGGACAGGGGAGAAGAGGCTACACCTTC
CDR3: CASSLDPGQGRRGYTF

D: .
V: TRBV6-1
size: few
J: TRBJ1-1
DNA: TGTGCCAGCAGGCCCTACAGGACAGAGAAGGACACTGAAGCTTTCTTT
CDR3: CASRPYRTEKDTEAFF

D: TRBD2
V: TRBV7-6
size: .
J: TRBJ2-5
DNA: TGTGCCAGCAGCCCGGGACTAGTGGAAGAGACCCAGTACTTC
CDR3: CASSPGLVEETQYF

D: TRBD1
V: TRBV6-5
size: few
J: TRBJ1-4
DNA: TGTGCCAGCAGTTACCGGACAGGGAAAAGAGAAAAACTGTTTTTT
CDR3: CASSYRTGKREKLFF

D: .
V: TRBV5-4
size: few
J: TRBJ1-1
DNA: TGTGCCAGCAGCACCGGGACTCTTCGAGAAGCTTTCTTT
CDR3: CASSTGTLREAFF

D: .
V: TRBV7-8
size: many
J: TRBJ1-5
DNA: TGTGCCAGCAGCTTATCCGAGGGGGTGATGGGCAATCAGCCCCAGCATTTT
CDR3: CASSLSEGVMGNQPQHF

D: TRBD2
V: TRBV7-9
size: .
J: TRBJ2-5
DNA: TGTGCCAGCAGCTTAACTAGCGGGGGCCTTCTGGAGACCCAGTACTTC
CDR3: CASSLTSGGLLETQYF

D: .
V: TRBV20-1
size: .
J: TRBJ1-1
DNA: TGCAGTGCTAGACCTTTCGGACTACCGACTGAAGCTTTCTTT
CDR3: CSARPFGLPTEAFF

D: .
V: TRBV7-3
size: .
J: TRBJ1-2
DNA: TGTGCCAGCAGCTTATGGCAGGGTGGTGATAACTATGGCTACACCTTC
CDR3: CASSLWQGGDNYGYTF

D: .
V: TRBV28
size: .
J: TRBJ2-3
DNA: TGTGCCAGCAGTTACGGGCCGCCCCCGAGCACAGATACGCAGTATTTT
CDR3: CASSYGPPPSTDTQYF

D: .
V: TRBV19
size: few
J: TRBJ2-7
DNA: TGTGCCAGTGGGGACCAGAGCTCCTACGAGCAGTACTTC
CDR3: CASGDQSSYEQYF

D: TRBD2
V: TRBV7-8
size: few
J: TRBJ2-7
DNA: TGTGCCAGCAGCTTAGGCGGGGGGGCGGGCTACGAGCAGTACTTC
CDR3: CASSLGGGAGYEQYF

D: TRBD1
V: TRBV6-1
size: few
J: TRBJ1-2
DNA: TGTGCCAGCAGCCGAAGCAGGGGGGCTAACTATGGCTACACCTTC
CDR3: CASSRSRGANYGYTF

D: TRBD1
V: TRBV7-2
size: many
J: TRBJ2-3
DNA: TGTGCCAGCAGCTTATACAGGGGAAGCACAGATACGCAGTATTTT
CDR3: CASSLYRGSTDTQYF

D: .
V: TRBV28
size: few
J: TRBJ2-1
DNA: TGTGCCAGCATTCCATCGTCCGGGGAATCCTACAATGAGCAGTTCTTC
CDR3: CASIPSSGESYNEQFF

D: .
V: TRBV7-6
size: few
J: TRBJ2-5
DNA: TGTGCCAGCAGCTTAGCTCCTTTCAGGAGCGGGCGGGAGACCCAGTACTTC
CDR3: CASSLAPFRSGRETQYF

D: TRBD2
V: TRBV6-6
size: few
J: TRBJ2-2
DNA: TGTGCCAGCACCTGGGGGCTCGGGGGGGAAAACACCGGGGAGCTGTTTTTT
CDR3: CASTWGLGGENTGELFF

D: TRBD2
V: TRBV9
size: few
J: TRBJ2-7
DNA: TGTGCCAGCAGCCCCTCCGGAGGGGGAGCGGGGGCATCCTACGAGCAGTACTTC
CDR3: CASSPSGGGAGASYEQYF

D: .
V: TRBV15
size: .
J: TRBJ2-2
DNA: TGTGCCACCAGCAGAGTGAGGAACACCGGGGAGCTGTTTTTT
CDR3: CATSRVRNTGELFF

D: .
V: TRBV7-2
size: many
J: TRBJ1-1
DNA: TGTGCCAGCAGCTTAGCAGTACACTTGAACACTGAAGCTTTCTTT
CDR3: CASSLAVHLNTEAFF

D: .
V: TRBV29-1
size: .
J: TRBJ1-1
DNA: TGCAGCGTTGAAGGGGAGGGGGTGGAATTCGCTGAAGCTTTCTTT
CDR3: CSVEGEGVEFAEAFF

D: .
V: TRBV7-6
size: .
J: TRBJ2-1
DNA: TGTGCCAGCAGCTACTTGGAGAATGAGCAGTTCTTC
CDR3: CASSYLENEQFF

D: .
V: TRBV6-6
size: few
J: TRBJ2-5
DNA: TGTGCCAGCAGTTCACTAGAGGGGCCGGGAGAGACCCAGTACTTC
CDR3: CASSSLEGPGETQYF

D: TRBD2
V: TRBV9
size: .
J: TRBJ2-2
DNA: TGTGCCAGCAGCCCCCCTAGCGGGGGGGCCTATAACGGGGAGCTGTTTTTT
CDR3: CASSPPSGGAYNGELFF

D: TRBD2
V: TRBV6-6
size: few
J: TRBJ2-2
DNA: TGTGCCAGCAGTGAGGAGTTTCTGGCGGGAGCGAACACCGGGGAGCTGTTTTTT
CDR3: CASSEEFLAGANTGELFF

D: TRBD2
V: TRBV7-9
size: few
J: TRBJ2-3
DNA: TGTGCCAGCAGCCCCCGGATAGCGGGGGGCCCTTCGGCAGATACGCAGTATTTT
CDR3: CASSPRIAGGPSADTQYF